This T cell receptor (beta chain) was observed in a study of shared clonotypes between healthy human individuals. Study-wide results and caveats: Approximately 5.4% of naive CD4 clonotypes were common to a few donors.

Points on this clone: Antigen specificity is unknown.

Per sorted-subset replicate PCR, input was 200 to 250 ng DNA, representing tens of thousands of T cell genomes. Clones were read by immunoSEQ multiplex PCR, and TCRdb kept only the in-frame ones, dropping some. The repertoire holds around 1.9 million clones, with roughly 95% as singletons. Losses at the gene ends were 7 bases for V and 3 bases for J; bases not matched to a gene: 3. CDR1 and CDR2 from the germline V gene are LNHDA and SQIVND (reference sequence). The CDR3 runs 13 residues. Naive CD8 cells, CD45RO-negative and positively selected for CCR7, excluded terminally differentiated effector memory CD45RA+ cells. Recent vaccinations or acute infections were absent in the healthy HIV-negative adult donors.

The J gene is TRBJ1-1, the V gene TRBV19, with TRBD1 matching over 9 bases. The clonotype was recovered from a man aged 18 to 30 in good health. Some clones in this sample may be carry-over from other donors' samples. Sequencing was performed on naive CD8+ T cells from PBMCs. CDR3 in amino acids: CASNRGRDTEAFF. CDR3 coding DNA: TGTGCCAGTAACAGGGGGCGCGACACTGAAGCTTTCTTT. Filled out from reference TRBV19 and TRBJ1-1, the complete variable domain reads DGGITQSPKYLFRKEGQNVTLSCEQNLNHDAMYWYRQDPGQGLRLIYYSQIVNDFQKGDIAEGYSVSREKKESFPLTVTSAQKNPTAFYLCASNRGRDTEAFFGQGTRLTVV.